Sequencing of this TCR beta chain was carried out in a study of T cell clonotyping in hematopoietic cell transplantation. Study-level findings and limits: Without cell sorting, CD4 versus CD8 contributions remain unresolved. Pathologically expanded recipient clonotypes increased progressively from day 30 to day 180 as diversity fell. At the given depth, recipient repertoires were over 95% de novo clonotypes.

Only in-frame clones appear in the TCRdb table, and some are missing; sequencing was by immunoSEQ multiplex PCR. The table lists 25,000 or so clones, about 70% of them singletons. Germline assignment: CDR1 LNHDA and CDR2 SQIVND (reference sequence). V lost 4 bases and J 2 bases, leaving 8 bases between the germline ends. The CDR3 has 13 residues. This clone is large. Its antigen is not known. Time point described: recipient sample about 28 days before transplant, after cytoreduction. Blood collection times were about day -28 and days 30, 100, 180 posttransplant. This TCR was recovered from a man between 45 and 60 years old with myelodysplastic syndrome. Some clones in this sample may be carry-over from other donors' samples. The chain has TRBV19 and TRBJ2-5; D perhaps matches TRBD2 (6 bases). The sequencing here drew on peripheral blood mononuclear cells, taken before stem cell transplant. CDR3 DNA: TGTGCCAGTAGTAGGGACTTTCAAGAGACCCAGTACTTC. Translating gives CASSRDFQETQYF.